This T cell receptor (beta chain) is drawn from a study of T cell changes during pregnancy in multiple sclerosis. Data came from immunoSEQ multiplex PCR; TCRdb stores just in-frame clones and leaves some out. The data hold some 70,000 clones, with 90% to 95% observed a single time. The CDR3 loop spans 17 amino acids. The V segment lost 6 bases and the J segment 4 bases; nucleotides outside the gene matches: 14. From germline, CDR1 is LNHDA and CDR2 SQIVND (reference sequence). This specimen consisted of CD8+ T cells from peripheral blood mononuclear cells, obtained before pregnancy. This chain links TRBV19 with TRBJ2-5, with TRBD2 identical over 10 bases. The receptor was isolated from a female donor with multiple sclerosis, enrolled in a pregnancy study. CDR3 in amino acids: CASSPLSGGAYGETQYF. DNA of the CDR3: TGTGCCAGTAGCCCCCTCAGCGGGGGGGCCTATGGAGAGACCCAGTACTTC.